The clone carrying this T cell receptor (beta chain) was seen a few times. What it binds is unknown. These data belong to a study of identical twins. Carrying unique molecular identifiers, the cDNA also gained a universal primer site through template switching. TCRdb recomputed calls from the 5' RACE reads with MiXCR, one row per CDR3 protein. The data show 700,000 to 950,000 distinct CDR3 sequences, over 9% seen once. Notes on the study in general: Within cord blood, abundant beta clonotypes carried fewer insertions, but memory repertoires showed no such trend. The study found excess low generation probability among twin-shared out-of-frame alpha sequences.

These data were also reused for a study on yellow fever vaccine responses in identical twins.

Specimen: PBMCs. The receptor was isolated from a woman between 18 and 29 years old in good health.

Here the CDR3 reads CATSRGDTNTGELFF. The CDR3 DNA reads TGTGCCACCAGCAGAGGAGATACGAACACCGGGGAGCTGTTTTTT. The rearrangement joins TRBV15 to TRBJ2-2; D gene unclear. The CDR3 extends over 15 amino acids. The V end lost 1 base, the J end lost 0 bases, and 6 bases lay between the germline ends. Germline CDR1 reads LNHNV; CDR2 reads YYDKDF (reference sequence).